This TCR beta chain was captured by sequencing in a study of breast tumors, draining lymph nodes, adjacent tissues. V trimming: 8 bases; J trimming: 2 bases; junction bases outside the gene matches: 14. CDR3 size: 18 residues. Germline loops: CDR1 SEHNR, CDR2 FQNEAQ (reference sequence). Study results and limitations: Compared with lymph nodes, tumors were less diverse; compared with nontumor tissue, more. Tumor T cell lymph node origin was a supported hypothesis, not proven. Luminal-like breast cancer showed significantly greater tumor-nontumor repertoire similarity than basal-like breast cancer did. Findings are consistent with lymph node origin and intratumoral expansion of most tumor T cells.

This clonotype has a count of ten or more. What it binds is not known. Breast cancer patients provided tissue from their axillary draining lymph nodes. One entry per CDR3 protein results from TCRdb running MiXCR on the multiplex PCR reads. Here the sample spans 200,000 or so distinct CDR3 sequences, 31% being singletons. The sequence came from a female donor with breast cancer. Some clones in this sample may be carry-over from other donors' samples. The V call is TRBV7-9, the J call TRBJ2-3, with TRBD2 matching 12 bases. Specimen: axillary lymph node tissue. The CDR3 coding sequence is TGTGCCAGCGGTGGTACCGGGACTAGCGGGTCCTACACAGATACGCAGTATTTT. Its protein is CASGGTGTSGSYTDTQYF.